This TCR beta chain was sequenced in a study of blood T cell repertoires in COVID-19. The V gene's germline CDR1 is LGHDT and CDR2 YNNKEL (reference sequence). The CDR3 is 16 amino acids. V gave up 1 base and J gave up 4 bases; unmatched junction bases: 5. The table came from immunoSEQ multiplex PCR; TCRdb's copy has only in-frame clones and leaves some out. The top ten hold 9.5% to 11% of the sample, which has roughly 190,000 clones, about four fifths seen once. The source of this sequence is a woman in her thirties or forties with COVID-19, enrolled during active disease. The chain recombines TRBV3-1 (or the pseudogene TRBV3-2) with TRBJ1-2, with TRBD1 matching 11 bases. The specimen was peripheral blood. The CDR3 spells CASSQGDRGNSYGYTF. The CDR3, as DNA: TGTGCCAGCAGCCAAGGGGACAGGGGGAACTCCTATGGCTACACCTTC.